Below, one T cell receptor (beta chain) is given with its context. TCRdb keeps only in-frame clones here, not all; method: immunoSEQ multiplex PCR. The repertoire consists of about 140,000 clones, with roughly 94% occurring once and the leading ten covering over 10%. The data were obtained in a study of control samples from healthy donors and cancer patients. Germline V CDR1 and CDR2: PRHDT, FYEKMQ (reference sequence). With V trimmed by 5 bases and J by 0 bases, 2 bases remained unmatched. CDR3 length: 16 amino acids. This chain connects TRBV13 to TRBJ2-2; 11 nucleotides line up with TRBD2. The origin of this receptor is a middle-aged man in good health. The sequenced sample consisted of blood. The CDR3 nucleotides are TGTGCCAGCAGCCCGGGACTAGCGGCGAACACCGGGGAGCTGTTTTTT. It is translated as CASSPGLAANTGELFF.